These 19 T cell receptor beta chains share one sample of origin, sequenced in a study of shared clonotypes between healthy human individuals. Using immunoSEQ multiplex PCR, the repertoire was profiled, and TCRdb retains in-frame clones only, with some absent. The sample lists 450,000 to 500,000 clones, 60% to 85% occurring once. Material: PBMCs. These receptors were taken from a woman aged 40 to 50 in good health. Some clones in this sample may be carry-over from other donors' samples.

The rearrangement joins TRBV5-6 to TRBJ2-5; 10 bases line up with TRBD2. This CDR3 region has 15 residues. The trim removed 1 base at V and 7 bases at J, leaving 7 bases unmatched. In germline, CDR1 is SGHDT, CDR2 YYEEEE. The CDR3 DNA follows: TGTGCCAGCAGCTTGACTTCGCTAGCGGGAGCGACCCAGTACTTC. It specifies CASSLTSLAGATQYF.

The gene calls are TRBV5-6 and TRBJ2-1; D ambiguous. The CDR3 sequence is 13 residues long. CDR1 SGHDT and CDR2 YYEEEE come from the germline V gene. V was pared by 0 bases and J by 7 bases, with 8 bases between. The CDR3 DNA sequence: TGTGCCAGCAGCTTGGGACCGTGGAATGAGCAGTTCTTC. This gives the protein CASSLGPWNEQFF.

The genes are TRBV6-1 and TRBJ2-1; a possible D gene is TRBD1 (5 bases). Per germline, CDR1 MNHNS and CDR2 SASEGT. There are 15 residues in the CDR3. V lost 4 bases and J lost 3, with 13 bases in between. The CDR3 protein is CASSVKGRYYNEQFF. CDR3 sequence (DNA): TGTGCCAGCAGTGTGAAGGGGCGATACTACAATGAGCAGTTCTTC.

The chain links TRBV19 to TRBJ2-7; 10 bases agree with TRBD1. The CDR3 is 15 residues long. Germline loops: CDR1 LNHDA, CDR2 SQIVND (reference sequence). V lost 5 bases, J lost 5 bases, and 9 bases stayed unmatched. The CDR3, as DNA: TGTGCCAGTAGTTTGGGGACAGGGGCAGTCCACGAGCAGTACTTC. Its translation: CASSLGTGAVHEQYF.

The genes are TRBV15 and TRBJ1-1, with TRBD1 matching 9 bases. This CDR3 contains 14 residues. Per the germline V gene, CDR1 is LNHNV and CDR2 is YYDKDF (reference sequence). The trim removed 3 bases at V and 5 bases at J, leaving 4 bases unmatched. This CDR3 reads CATSSTGGGTEAFF. The CDR3 coding sequence is TGTGCCACCAGCAGCACAGGGGGCGGAACTGAAGCTTTCTTT.

This rearrangement joins TRBV7-9 to TRBJ1-1; no clear D. This CDR3 has 16 residues. The germline V and J ends were trimmed by 5 bases and 1 base, with 17 bases remaining between them. Germline V gene lookup returns CDR1 SEHNR and CDR2 FQNEAQ (reference sequence). CDR3 coding DNA: TGTGCCAGCAGCCGAGAAATGGTCGGGGAGAACACTGAAGCTTTCTTT. As protein: CASSREMVGENTEAFF.

The rearrangement links TRBV19 to TRBJ1-5; a weak D match, TRBD1 (6 bases). The length of the CDR3 is 14 residues. Trimming left V 7 bases short and J 3 bases short, with 13 bases between. From germline, CDR1 is LNHDA and CDR2 SQIVND (reference sequence). This CDR3 is CASNRQVNNQPQHF. CDR3 nucleotide sequence: TGTGCCAGTAATCGACAGGTTAACAATCAGCCCCAGCATTTT.

The chain recombines TRBV5-1 with TRBJ1-6; D remains ambiguous. Germline CDR1 SGHRS, CDR2 YFSETQ. This CDR3 contains 12 residues. V was shortened by 2 bases and J by 8 bases, with 5 bases between the two germline ends. The CDR3 spells CASSFGDSPLHF. CDR3 sequence (DNA): TGCGCCAGCAGCTTTGGGGATTCACCCCTCCACTTT.

This clone was counted a few times. The V gene is TRBV28, the J gene TRBJ1-4; D is unclear. Trimming took 5 bases from V and 8 from J, leaving 9 bases between them. Germline-derived CDR1 and CDR2 are MDHEN and SYDVKM. This CDR3 comprises 12 residues. The CDR3 region is CASSNAREKLFF. The CDR3 region has the DNA TGTGCCAGCAGTAATGCGAGGGAAAAACTGTTTTTT.

In this sample, this clone turned up many times. The J gene is TRBJ2-1, the V gene TRBV28; D gene ambiguous. This CDR3 is built from 15 residues. CDR1 is MDHEN and CDR2 is SYDVKM in the germline V gene. V lost 3 bases, J lost 3 bases, and 12 bases lay in between. CDR3 in DNA: TGTGCCAGCAGTTTCTCGAGAACCCACTACAATGAGCAGTTCTTC. Its protein product is CASSFSRTHYNEQFF.

The CDR3 spells CASSLGLAGATGELFF. CDR3 in DNA: TGCGCCAGCAGCTTGGGGCTAGCGGGAGCCACCGGGGAGCTGTTTTTT. V is TRBV5-1 and J is TRBJ2-2; TRBD2 aligns across 10 bases. CDR1 and CDR2 (germline): SGHRS, YFSETQ. There are 16 residues in the CDR3. V dropped 0 bases and J dropped 4; count of bases not matched to a gene: 3.

The J gene is TRBJ2-1, the V gene TRBV7-2, with 7 bases aligning to TRBD1. V gave up 6 bases and J gave up 0 bases; unmatched junction bases: 8. Germline V gene data show CDR1 as SGHTA and CDR2 as FQGNSA. The CDR3 sequence is 16 residues long. The CDR3 protein is CASRSSTGSSYNEQFF. The CDR3 nucleotides read TGTGCCAGCAGGTCCTCGACAGGGAGCTCCTACAATGAGCAGTTCTTC.

The chain has TRBV7-3 and TRBJ2-1; D assignment may be TRBD1 or TRBD2 (5 bases each). Trimming cost V 4 bases and J 9 bases, with 19 bases left between them. Germline CDR1 SGHTA, CDR2 FQGTGA. The CDR3 contains 15 residues. In DNA form, the CDR3 reads TGTGCCAGCAGCTCCCGGGACCTCCCAGTGGGTGAGCAGTTCTTC. Its translation is CASSSRDLPVGEQFF.

This clone was seen a handful of times. The chain is built from TRBV5-1 and TRBJ2-1; unclear D gene. The CDR3 loop spans 13 amino acids. Trimming removed 3 bases from V and 2 bases from J, with 6 bases in between. The germline gives CDR1 SGHRS, CDR2 YFSETQ. CDR3 sequence reads: CASSSPAYNEQFF. The CDR3 DNA sequence: TGCGCCAGCAGCTCACCGGCCTACAATGAGCAGTTCTTC.

In its sample, this clone was seen a few times. The sample has other DNA sequences that encode this CDR3 too. The chain employs TRBV14 and TRBJ1-1, with D maybe TRBD1 (5 bases). The CDR3 has 14 amino acids. V lost 1 base and J lost 11, with 17 bases in between. Germline CDR1 is SGHDN and CDR2 is FVKESK. The CDR3 spells CASSQVGQGLVAFF. Written as DNA, the CDR3 is TGTGCCAGCAGCCAAGTCGGGCAGGGACTCGTCGCTTTCTTT.

The chain recombines TRBV5-8 with TRBJ2-5, with unresolved D. The V gene lost 4 bases and the J gene lost 0 bases, with 13 bases spanning the gap. CDR3 size: 15 residues. Germline V CDR1 and CDR2: SGHTS, YDEGEE. The CDR3: CASSPYSTNQETQYF. The CDR3 DNA sequence: TGTGCCAGCAGCCCTTACTCCACCAACCAAGAGACCCAGTACTTC. The variable domain in full, completed from reference TRBV5-8 and TRBJ2-5, reads EAGVTQSPTHLIKTRGQQATLRCSPISGHTSVYWYQQALGLGLQFLLWYDEGEERNRGNFPPRFSGRQFPNYSSELNVNALELEDSALYLCASSPYSTNQETQYFGPGTRLLVL.

V gene TRBV28 combines with J gene TRBJ2-3, with 8 bases matching TRBD2. The CDR3 consists of 15 residues. CDR1 is MDHEN and CDR2 is SYDVKM in the germline V gene. After removal of 3 bases from V and 4 bases from J, the junction contained 6 bases not matched to a gene. Here the CDR3 DNA reads TGTGCCAGCAGTTTTGGTGCGGGAGGCTCAGATACGCAGTATTTT. Its translation: CASSFGAGGSDTQYF.

This clone was observed a single time. No DNA is shown, since the ends of the CDR3 on it are uncertain; the CDR3 is the one TCRdb lists. The chain combines TRBV7-8 with TRBJ2-7; TRBD2 was called by the table and not checked on the DNA. Germline loops: CDR1 SGHVS, CDR2 FQNEAQ. Termini included, the CDR3 measures 21 amino acids. The chain's CDR3 is CASSFYICSARGAGASYEQYF.

The V call is TRBV19, the J call TRBJ2-7, with 10 nucleotides matching TRBD2. J lost 2 bases, V lost 5 bases, and 6 bases had no gene match. This CDR3 comprises 15 residues. Germline V lookup: CDR1 LNHDA, CDR2 SQIVND (reference sequence). CDR3 nucleotide sequence: TGTGCCAGTAGTCTTCTAGCGGGAGAAGCCTACGAGCAGTACTTC. This gives the protein CASSLLAGEAYEQYF.